The table lists the clone carrying this TCR beta chain with a count of one. Time point defined: new active TB diagnosis, blood taken before or within 7 days of starting treatment. The method was immunoSEQ multiplex PCR; TCRdb's version includes in-frame clones alone and lacks a portion of them. This sample carries around 35,000 clones, around 93% of them seen once, and the ten largest clones take less than 3%. This CDR3 comprises 14 residues. The data were obtained in a study of T cells in tuberculosis. V usage is TRBV21-1 and J usage is TRBJ1-6; the table's D call of TRBD1 was not tested on the DNA. TRBV21-1 is tagged as a pseudogene. Sample: PBMCs, taken at tuberculosis diagnosis. This receptor was taken from an adult with tuberculosis. The CDR3 spells CASSPGQGNSPLHF. In nucleotides, the CDR3 is TGTGCCAGCAGCCCGGGACAGGGTAATTCACCCCTCCACTTT.